Presented here are 11 T cell receptor beta chains from one specimen sequenced in a study of technical replicates of blood from several donors. The method was immunoSEQ multiplex PCR; TCRdb's version includes in-frame clones alone and lacks a portion of them. The sample has tens of thousands of clones, 94% seen once. Sequencing was performed on T cells isolated from PBMCs. Source of these receptors: a human donor in good health.

The sample holds a few counts of this clone. The chain has TRBV28 and TRBJ1-5; 7 positions match TRBD1. CDR1 and CDR2 (germline): MDHEN, SYDVKM. The CDR3 runs 15 residues. V lost 3 bases, J lost 5 bases, and 7 bases stayed unmatched. CDR3 DNA sequence: TGTGCCAGCAGTTTTTTGACAGGGCTGGATCAGCCCCAGCATTTT. This sequence encodes CASSFLTGLDQPQHF.

This chain uses TRBV2 with TRBJ2-7; 10 nucleotides align to TRBD2. The V gene end was trimmed by 6 bases and the J gene end by 5 bases; junction bases not matched to a gene: 7. Germline lookup yields CDR1 SNHLY and CDR2 FYNNEI. This CDR3 comprises 14 residues. The CDR3 spells CASRVAGGTDEQYF. CDR3 bases: TGTGCCAGCAGGGTAGCGGGGGGTACCGACGAGCAGTACTTC.

The chain recombines TRBV19 with TRBJ2-3, with D perhaps matching TRBD2 (6 bases). The length of the CDR3 is 16 residues. CDR1 is LNHDA and CDR2 is SQIVND in the germline V gene (reference sequence). The germline V and J ends were trimmed by 5 bases and 1 base, with 16 bases remaining between them. CDR3 amino acids: CASSDGRREGTDTQYF. In DNA form, the CDR3 reads TGTGCCAGTAGTGATGGGAGGAGGGAGGGCACAGATACGCAGTATTTT.

The chain is built from TRBV5-1 and TRBJ2-3, with 8 bases aligning to TRBD1. The CDR3 spans 15 residues. Germline trimming cut 4 bases from V and 2 bases from J; bases unmatched to any gene: 6. Per the germline V gene, CDR1 is SGHRS and CDR2 is YFSETQ. CDR3 sequence reads: CASSLNRGDTDTQYF. The CDR3 DNA sequence: TGCGCCAGCAGCCTAAACAGGGGGGACACAGATACGCAGTATTTT.

The V call is TRBV5-1, the J call TRBJ2-1; 7 positions agree with TRBD1. The CDR3 has 15 amino acids. CDR1 is SGHRS, CDR2 YFSETQ, per germline. V dropped 4 bases and J dropped 7; count of bases not matched to a gene: 11. Written as DNA, the CDR3 is TGCGCCAGCAGCACGACAGGGTCTCCGATAAATGAGCAGTTCTTC. Translated, it gives CASSTTGSPINEQFF.

The V and J genes are TRBV25-1 and TRBJ1-2; D unresolved. Germline CDR1 reads MGHDK; CDR2 reads SYGVNS. This CDR3 contains 13 residues. The V end was cut by 3 bases, the J end by 8 bases, with 13 bases between. The CDR3: CASSDTLRLGYTF. CDR3 nucleotides: TGTGCCAGCAGTGATACCCTCCGGTTGGGCTACACCTTC.

This clone has a single count. The chain joins TRBV10-3 to TRBJ1-2, with TRBD1 as a possible D gene (5 bases). This CDR3 region has 19 residues. V lost 10 bases, J lost 0 bases, and 30 bases lay in between. Germline V lookup: CDR1 ENHRY, CDR2 SYGVKD. This CDR3 is CATLKTATARPQSNYGYTF. The CDR3 nucleotides read TGTGCCACCCTTAAGACAGCGACTGCCCGGCCGCAATCTAACTATGGCTACACCTTC.

The rearrangement links TRBV2 to TRBJ1-2; D is unresolved. V was shortened by 4 bases and J by 5 bases, with 17 bases between the two germline ends. The CDR3 runs 15 residues. CDR1 is SNHLY, CDR2 FYNNEI, per germline. CDR3 DNA: TGTGCCAGCAGTGTAGAGGGCAGGCACGGGTATGGCTACACCTTC. Amino acids: CASSVEGRHGYGYTF. Full variable domain (rest looked up from reference TRBV2 and TRBJ1-2): EPEVTQTPSHQVTQMGQEVILRCVPISNHLYFYWYRQILGQKVEFLVSFYNNEISEKSEIFDDQFSVERPDGSNFTLKIRSTKLEDSAMYFCASSVEGRHGYGYTFGSGTRLTVV.

The J gene is TRBJ1-2, the V gene TRBV5-1; D not resolved. The CDR3 consists of 14 residues. Trimming shortened V by 4 bases and J by 3 bases, and 13 bases separated the two germline ends. Germline lookup yields CDR1 SGHRS and CDR2 YFSETQ. The CDR3: CASSPNKRDYGYTF. The CDR3 DNA reads TGCGCCAGCAGCCCCAATAAGAGAGACTATGGCTACACCTTC.

The J gene is TRBJ1-4, the V gene TRBV5-6, with 7 bases identical to TRBD1. The CDR3 sequence is 16 residues long. V trimming: 7 bases; J trimming: 0 bases; junction bases outside the gene matches: 9. Looked up from germline, CDR1 is SGHDT and CDR2 is YYEEEE. The chain's CDR3 is CASSRDRISTNEKLFF. In DNA form, the CDR3 reads TGTGCCAGCTCAAGGGACAGAATTTCAACTAATGAAAAACTGTTTTTT.

The CDR3 spells CASSYQGQGAREQYF. The CDR3 DNA reads as TGTGCCAGCAGTTACCAGGGACAGGGGGCGCGCGAGCAGTACTTC. The J gene is TRBJ2-7, the V gene TRBV6-5, with 12 bases lining up with TRBD1. The CDR3 has 15 residues. CDR1 is MNHEY, CDR2 SVGAGI, per germline. Trimming at V came to 2 bases and at J to 6 bases, leaving 5 bases not matched to a gene.